This T cell receptor beta chain derives from a study of T cells after yellow fever vaccination. By 5'RACE template switching, TCR cDNA was produced, with a universal primer site and UMIs added in the process. MiXCR, run by TCRdb on the 5' RACE reads, gives a single entry per CDR3 protein. The sample has around 15,000 distinct CDR3 sequences; approximately 4% are singletons. Regarding the study as a whole: Clonotypes appearing in both CD4 and CD8 compartments existed, and their share was small. Clonotypes that responded to the vaccine were almost all undetectable in sorted memory subsets on day 0.

This clonotype occurred many times. The V and J ends lost 4 bases and 7 bases, in that order; junction bases with no gene match: 7. From germline, CDR1 is KGHSH and CDR2 LQKENI. This CDR3 comprises 14 residues. The specimen was PBMCs, either bulk or a sorted T-cell subset (CD4+, CD8+, memory, or dextramer-sorted; not recorded which), collected 15 days after the yellow fever booster vaccination. The sequence derives from a man younger than 40 who received the YFV17D yellow fever vaccine. The chain joins TRBV18 to TRBJ1-2; 9 bases align to TRBD1. The CDR3 DNA is TGTGCCAGCTCACAAACGGGACAGGGCGGTGGCTACACCTTC. This codes for CASSQTGQGGGYTF.